This TCR beta chain is drawn from a study of shared clonotypes between healthy human individuals. Only in-frame clones appear in the TCRdb table, and some are missing; sequencing was by immunoSEQ multiplex PCR. In the table there are over 2 million clones, roughly 92% of which are singletons. The CDR3 is 14 amino acids. Germline-derived CDR1 and CDR2 are SGHTA and FQGNSA. Trimming removed 1 base from V and 4 bases from J, with 8 bases in between. This receptor was taken from a man younger than 35 in good health. Some clones in this sample may be carry-over from other donors' samples. The sequencing sample was made of naive CD4+ T cells from PBMCs. Subset: CD45RA+ positively selected. This rearrangement joins TRBV7-2 to TRBJ1-5, with D hard to call. The CDR3 bases are TGTGCCAGCAGCTTAGACACACTTAATCAGCCCCAGCATTTT. Its protein product is CASSLDTLNQPQHF.